The 4 T cell receptor beta chains below were found in one sample sequenced in a study of T cells in Graves' hyperthyroidism and ophthalmopathy. TCR beta CDR3 sequences were amplified from RNA transcripts. TCR CDR3 underwent first-round RT-PCR with the HTBI primer set. TCRdb analysed the multiplex PCR reads with MiXCR anew, one entry per CDR3 protein. This repertoire shows 530,000 or so distinct CDR3 sequences, 15% to 20% found once; its top ten account for around 17%. The source material was blood. The receptors stem from a woman under 30 with Graves' ophthalmopathy.

This chain joins TRBV19 and TRBJ2-3, with TRBD2 matching 7 bases. CDR1 and CDR2 from the germline V gene are LNHDA and SQIVND (reference sequence). The CDR3 covers 15 residues. J lost 3 bases, V lost 1 base, and 4 bases had no gene match. In DNA form, the CDR3 reads TGTGCCAGTAGTATAGGTCGGCGGGAGACAGATACGCAGTATTTT. Its protein is CASSIGRRETDTQYF.

The sample holds many counts of this clonotype. This chain connects TRBV11-2 to TRBJ2-7; D uncertain. CDR3 length: 13 amino acids. V lost 0 bases and J lost 6, with 9 bases in between. Germline V gene sequence: CDR1 SGHAT, CDR2 FQNNGV. In DNA, the CDR3 is TGTGCCAGCAGCTTAGAGGTGTTTCGCGAGCAGTACTTC. Translation gives CASSLEVFREQYF.

V usage is TRBV5-1 and J usage is TRBJ2-7, with TRBD2 matching over 11 bases. This CDR3 has 15 amino acids. CDR1 and CDR2 (germline): SGHRS, YFSETQ. The V and J ends lost 4 bases and 3 bases, in that order; junction bases with no gene match: 6. CDR3 nucleotide sequence: TGCGCCAGCAGCCGGCCCGGGACTAGCGGCTACGAGCAGTACTTC. This sequence encodes CASSRPGTSGYEQYF.

In this sample, this clonotype turned up a few times. The chain carries TRBV28 and TRBJ1-1, with TRBD1 as a possible D gene (6 bases). With 8 bases removed from V and 3 bases from J, the gap between germline ends came to 25 bases. Germline V gene sequence: CDR1 MDHEN, CDR2 SYDVKM. The length of the CDR3 is 17 residues. The DNA for the CDR3 is TGTGCCAGCCCCCCGAGGACAGCCCCTTGGGGACACACTGAAGCTTTCTTT. Residues: CASPPRTAPWGHTEAFF.